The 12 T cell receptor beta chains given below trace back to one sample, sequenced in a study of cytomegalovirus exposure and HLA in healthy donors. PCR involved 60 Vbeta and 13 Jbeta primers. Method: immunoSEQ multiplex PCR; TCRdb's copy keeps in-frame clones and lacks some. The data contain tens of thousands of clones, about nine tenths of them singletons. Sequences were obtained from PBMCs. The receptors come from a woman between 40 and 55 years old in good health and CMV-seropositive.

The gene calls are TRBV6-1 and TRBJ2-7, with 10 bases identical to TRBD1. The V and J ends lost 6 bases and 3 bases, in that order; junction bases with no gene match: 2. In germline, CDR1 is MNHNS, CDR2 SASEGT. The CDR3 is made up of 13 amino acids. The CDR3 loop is CASRTGGNYEQYF. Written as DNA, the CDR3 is TGTGCCAGCAGGACAGGGGGCAACTACGAGCAGTACTTC.

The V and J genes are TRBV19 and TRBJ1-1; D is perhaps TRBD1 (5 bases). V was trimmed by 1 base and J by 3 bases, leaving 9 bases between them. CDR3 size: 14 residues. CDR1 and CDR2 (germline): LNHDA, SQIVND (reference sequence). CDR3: CASSIARDYTEAFF. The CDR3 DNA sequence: TGTGCCAGTAGTATAGCCAGGGACTACACTGAAGCTTTCTTT.

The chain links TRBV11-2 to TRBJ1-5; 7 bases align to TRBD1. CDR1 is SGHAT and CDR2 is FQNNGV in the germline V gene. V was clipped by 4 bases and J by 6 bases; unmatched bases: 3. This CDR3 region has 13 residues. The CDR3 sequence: CASSSDRAQPQHF. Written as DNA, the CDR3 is TGTGCCAGCAGCTCCGACAGGGCTCAGCCCCAGCATTTT.

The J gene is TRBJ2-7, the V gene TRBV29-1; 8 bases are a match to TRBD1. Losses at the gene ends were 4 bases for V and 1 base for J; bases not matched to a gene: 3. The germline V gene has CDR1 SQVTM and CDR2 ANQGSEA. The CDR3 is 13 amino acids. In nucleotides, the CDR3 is TGCAGCGTTGGGGACAGGCGATCCTACGAGCAGTACTTC. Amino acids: CSVGDRRSYEQYF.

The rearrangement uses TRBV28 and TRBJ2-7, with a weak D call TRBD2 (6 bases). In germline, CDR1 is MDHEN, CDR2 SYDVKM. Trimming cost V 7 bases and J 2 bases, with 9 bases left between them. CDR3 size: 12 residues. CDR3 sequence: CASKAGTYEQYF. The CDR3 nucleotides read TGTGCCAGCAAGGCGGGAACCTACGAGCAGTACTTC.

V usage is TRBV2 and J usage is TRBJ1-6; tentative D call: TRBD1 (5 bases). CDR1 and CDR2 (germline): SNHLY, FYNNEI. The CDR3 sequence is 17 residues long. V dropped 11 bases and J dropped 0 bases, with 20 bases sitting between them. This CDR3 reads CASRAGLGSSYNSPLHF. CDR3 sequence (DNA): TGTGCCTCCCGAGCAGGGCTCGGGAGCTCCTATAATTCACCCCTCCACTTT.

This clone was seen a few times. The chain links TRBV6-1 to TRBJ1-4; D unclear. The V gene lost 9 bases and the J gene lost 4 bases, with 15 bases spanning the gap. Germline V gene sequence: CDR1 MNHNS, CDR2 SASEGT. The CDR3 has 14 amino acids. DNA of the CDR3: TGTGCCAGTTGCCCCAGAAGTTATAATGAAAAACTGTTTTTT. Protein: CASCPRSYNEKLFF.

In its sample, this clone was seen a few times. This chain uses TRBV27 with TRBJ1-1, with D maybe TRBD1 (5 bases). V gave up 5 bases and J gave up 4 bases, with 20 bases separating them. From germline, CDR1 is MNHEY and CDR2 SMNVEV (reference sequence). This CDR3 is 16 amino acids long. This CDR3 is CASSPPLGTGGTEAFF. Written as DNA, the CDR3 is TGTGCCAGCAGTCCCCCCCTTGGGACTGGGGGCACTGAAGCTTTCTTT.

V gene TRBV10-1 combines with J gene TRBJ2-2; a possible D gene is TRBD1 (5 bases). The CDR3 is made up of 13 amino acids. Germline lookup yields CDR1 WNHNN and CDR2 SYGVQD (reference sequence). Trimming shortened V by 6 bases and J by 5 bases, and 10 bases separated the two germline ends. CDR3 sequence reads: CASRGLRTGELFF. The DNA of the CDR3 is TGCGCCAGCAGGGGGCTAAGGACCGGGGAGCTGTTTTTT.

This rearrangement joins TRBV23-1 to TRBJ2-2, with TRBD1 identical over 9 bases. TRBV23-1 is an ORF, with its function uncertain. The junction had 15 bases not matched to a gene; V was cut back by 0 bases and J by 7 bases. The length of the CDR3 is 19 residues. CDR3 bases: TGCGCCAGCAGTCAATCGGGAGGACAGGGGCCACCTGAGGGCGGGGAGCTGTTTTTT. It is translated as CASSQSGGQGPPEGGELFF.

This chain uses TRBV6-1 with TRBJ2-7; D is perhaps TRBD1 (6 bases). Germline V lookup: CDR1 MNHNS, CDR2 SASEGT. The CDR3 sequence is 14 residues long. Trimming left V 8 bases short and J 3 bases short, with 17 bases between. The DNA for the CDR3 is TGTGCCAGCTGCGTACAGGGCGACCTCTACGAGCAGTACTTC. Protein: CASCVQGDLYEQYF.

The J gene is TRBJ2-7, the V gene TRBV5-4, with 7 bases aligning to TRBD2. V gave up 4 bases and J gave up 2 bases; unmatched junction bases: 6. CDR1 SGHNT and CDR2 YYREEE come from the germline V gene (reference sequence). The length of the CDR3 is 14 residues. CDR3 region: CASSLGGDTYEQYF. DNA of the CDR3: TGTGCCAGCAGCCTGGGGGGGGATACCTACGAGCAGTACTTC.